The 27 T cell receptor beta chains given below trace back to one sample, sequenced in a study of blood T cell repertoires in COVID-19. Method: immunoSEQ multiplex PCR; TCRdb's copy keeps in-frame clones and lacks some. Among approximately 110,000 clones listed, less than 80% were seen once. The sequencing sample was made of peripheral blood. The receptors derive from a man in his sixties or seventies with active or convalescent COVID-19.

The rearrangement links TRBV6-5 to TRBJ2-3; D is perhaps TRBD2 (6 bases). In germline, CDR1 is MNHEY, CDR2 SVGAGI. Deletions cut 5 bases from V and 0 bases from J, with 12 bases between. The CDR3 has 15 residues. This chain's CDR3 is CASSLRTTSTDTQYF. CDR3 sequence (DNA): TGTGCCAGCAGTCTCCGGACTACCAGCACAGATACGCAGTATTTT.

The rearrangement uses TRBV5-1 and TRBJ2-1, with 12 bases lining up with TRBD2. CDR1 is SGHRS and CDR2 is YFSETQ in the germline V gene. V shed 2 bases, J shed 2 bases, and the junction held 2 bases outside the gene matches. This CDR3 is built from 16 residues. CDR3 residues: CASSFGLAGPYNEQFF. For the CDR3, the DNA is TGCGCCAGCAGCTTTGGACTAGCGGGACCCTACAATGAGCAGTTCTTC.

V gene TRBV6-5 combines with J gene TRBJ1-1; tentatively, D is TRBD1 (6 bases). The CDR3 runs to 13 residues. The V and J ends lost 8 bases and 4 bases respectively, with 14 bases between them. Germline V gene lookup returns CDR1 MNHEY and CDR2 SVGAGI. CDR3 in amino acids: CASHRVGGTEAFF. Written as DNA, the CDR3 is TGTGCCAGCCACAGGGTGGGTGGCACTGAAGCTTTCTTT.

This chain joins TRBV3-1 (or the pseudogene TRBV3-2) and TRBJ2-7; D remains ambiguous. The CDR3 length is 13 residues. Between the trimmed V and J ends, which lost 0 bases and 3 bases, there was a span of 6 bases. Per germline, CDR1 LGHDT and CDR2 YNNKEL (reference sequence). The CDR3: CASSQEAGYEQYF. CDR3 DNA: TGTGCCAGCAGCCAAGAAGCAGGCTACGAGCAGTACTTC.

The chain combines TRBV2 with TRBJ1-1; D may be TRBD1 (6 bases). This CDR3 has 15 residues. Trimming left V 5 bases short and J 4 bases short, with 17 bases between. Per the germline V gene, CDR1 is SNHLY and CDR2 is FYNNEI. This CDR3 is CASSTNDRTGTEAFF. The DNA for the CDR3 is TGTGCCAGCAGTACCAACGACAGGACGGGCACTGAAGCTTTCTTT.

The table lists this clone with a few counts. The chain uses TRBV11-1 and TRBJ1-1, with D possibly matching TRBD1 (5 bases). Germline CDR1 reads SGHAT; CDR2 reads FQDESV (reference sequence). The CDR3 spans 15 residues. V was shortened by 5 bases and J by 0 bases, with 13 bases between the two germline ends. For the CDR3, the DNA is TGTGCCAGCAGCCCGGGATGGGGGGTGAACACTGAAGCTTTCTTT. This sequence encodes CASSPGWGVNTEAFF.

The genes are TRBV2 and TRBJ2-7; 7 bases match TRBD2. The V and J ends lost 5 bases and 1 base, in that order; junction bases with no gene match: 5. This CDR3 has 14 amino acids. Germline V gene sequence: CDR1 SNHLY, CDR2 FYNNEI. The CDR3 coding sequence is TGTGCCAGCAGTAGGGACTACCAATCCTACGAGCAGTACTTC. This sequence encodes CASSRDYQSYEQYF.

The chain couples TRBV5-1 to TRBJ2-7, with 9 bases identical to TRBD2. The CDR3 has 15 residues. V lost 1 base and J lost 3; bases outside the gene matches: 5. Per the germline V gene, CDR1 is SGHRS and CDR2 is YFSETQ. DNA of the CDR3: TGCGCCAGCAGCTTGAGCCTAGCGGGGAACTACGAGCAGTACTTC. Translated, it gives CASSLSLAGNYEQYF.

This chain uses TRBV27 with TRBJ1-2; tentative D call: TRBD1 (6 bases). V was trimmed by 2 bases and J by 4 bases, leaving 17 bases between them. This CDR3 is 16 amino acids long. CDR1 and CDR2 from the germline V gene are MNHEY and SMNVEV (reference sequence). CDR3 amino acids: CASSLQAAGASYGYTF. CDR3 DNA: TGTGCCAGCAGTTTACAAGCCGCAGGGGCCTCCTATGGCTACACCTTC.

The V gene is TRBV12-5, the J gene TRBJ2-3, with TRBD2 matching over 7 bases. The CDR3 extends over 15 amino acids. After removal of 6 bases from V and 1 base from J, the junction contained 7 bases not matched to a gene. Looked up from germline, CDR1 is LGHNT and CDR2 is FRNRAP. The CDR3 DNA sequence: TGTGCTAGTGGGCAGGGAAGCGGGGGCACAGATACGCAGTATTTT. Protein: CASGQGSGGTDTQYF. The entire variable domain, with the rest obtained from reference TRBV12-5 and TRBJ2-3, is as follows: DARVTQTPRHKVTEMGQEVTMRCQPILGHNTVFWYRQTMMQGLELLAYFRNRAPLDDSGMPKDRFSAEMPDATLATLKIQPSEPRDSAVYFCASGQGSGGTDTQYFGPGTRLTVL.

The chain uses TRBV4-1 and TRBJ2-5; TRBD1 aligns across 7 bases. In germline, CDR1 is MGHRA, CDR2 YSYEKL. The ends lost 1 base at V and 7 bases at J; junction bases unmatched: 12. The length of the CDR3 is 16 residues. CDR3 DNA: TGCGCCAGCAGCCAAGGGCCCGGGACAGCGATGGGGACCCAGTACTTC. Protein sequence: CASSQGPGTAMGTQYF.

The chain joins TRBV25-1 to TRBJ2-7; D is uncertain. V was shortened by 11 bases and J by 6 bases, with 14 bases between the two germline ends. The CDR3 has 11 amino acids. Germline V gene sequence: CDR1 MGHDK, CDR2 SYGVNS. The CDR3 is CAAAELREQYF. The CDR3, as DNA: TGTGCCGCGGCCGAACTTCGCGAGCAGTACTTC.

The chain carries TRBV6-5 and TRBJ1-2; D is uncertain. This CDR3 has 11 amino acids. The V and J ends lost 6 bases and 7 bases respectively, with 9 bases between them. Germline CDR1 reads MNHEY; CDR2 reads SVGAGI. CDR3 nucleotides: TGTGCCAGCAGCTCCGGTACTGGCTACACCTTC. Translated, it gives CASSSGTGYTF.

This rearrangement joins TRBV9 to TRBJ2-3, with TRBD2 identical over 11 bases. V dropped 6 bases and J dropped 6; count of bases not matched to a gene: 9. Germline V gene sequence: CDR1 SGDLS, CDR2 YYNGEE. This CDR3 spans 15 amino acids. In DNA, the CDR3 is TGTGCCAGCACCTATAGCGGGGGGGCCGGGGATACGCAGTATTTT. This encodes CASTYSGGAGDTQYF.

The chain carries TRBV7-9 and TRBJ2-2; 7 positions agree with TRBD1. The CDR3 is made up of 15 amino acids. Germline V gene data show CDR1 as SEHNR and CDR2 as FQNEAQ (reference sequence). Trimming removed 3 bases from V and 6 bases from J; junction bases left unmatched: 7. The CDR3 nucleotides read TGTGCCAGCAGCTTCCGACAGGGAAGTGCCGGGGAGCTGTTTTTT. Translating it yields CASSFRQGSAGELFF.

The J gene is TRBJ1-1, the V gene TRBV2, with a possible D match to TRBD1 (6 bases). The V end was cut by 8 bases, the J end by 0 bases, with 10 bases between. Germline CDR1 and CDR2: SNHLY and FYNNEI. CDR3 size: 13 residues. The CDR3 nucleotides are TGTGCCAGCTATCGGGACATGAACACTGAAGCTTTCTTT. Translating it yields CASYRDMNTEAFF.

The chain links TRBV5-6 to TRBJ2-7; possible D gene TRBD1, 5 bases. V gave up 0 bases and J gave up 5 bases, with 12 bases separating them. Germline assignment: CDR1 SGHDT and CDR2 YYEEEE. This CDR3 spans 14 amino acids. In DNA form, the CDR3 reads TGTGCCAGCAGCTTGGAGGGGATTGGCCACGAGCAGTACTTC. Translation gives CASSLEGIGHEQYF.

The rearrangement joins TRBV5-1 to TRBJ2-6; a weak D match, TRBD1 (6 bases). This CDR3 has 17 residues. V lost 4 bases to trimming and J lost 2 bases, with 16 bases between them. Germline V gene sequence: CDR1 SGHRS, CDR2 YFSETQ. CDR3 amino acids: CASSAGWAGAGANVLTF. The CDR3 DNA follows: TGCGCCAGCAGCGCCGGTTGGGCAGGGGCTGGGGCCAACGTCCTGACTTTC.

V and J are TRBV12-3 or TRBV12-4 and TRBJ2-3, with D possibly being TRBD1 (6 bases). V dropped 6 bases and J dropped 3 bases, with 10 bases sitting between them. CDR3 length: 13 amino acids. The chain's CDR3 is CASSQGSTDTQYF. The CDR3, as DNA: TGTGCCAGCAGCCAGGGGTCAACAGATACGCAGTATTTT.

This clone was detected a few times. The V call is TRBV24-1, the J call TRBJ1-2; 7 bases agree with TRBD1. Germline CDR1 KGHDR, CDR2 SFDVKD. CDR3 length: 14 residues. Trimming cost V 2 bases and J 13 bases; bases outside gene matches: 12. The CDR3 DNA is TGTGCCACCAGTGATTCCTCGACAGGGTGGCTGGCCACCTTC. Protein product: CATSDSSTGWLATF.

V and J are TRBV21-1 and TRBJ2-1; whether TRBD2, the table's D call, matches the DNA was not checked. TRBV21-1 is an annotated pseudogene. This CDR3 comprises 16 residues. For the CDR3, the DNA is TGTGCCAGCAGCAAAGGCCTGGACCCCTCCAGCGGTGAGCAGTTCTTC. Translation gives CASSKGLDPSSGEQFF.

This chain uses TRBV2 with TRBJ1-6, with a possible D match to TRBD1 (5 bases). The germline gives CDR1 SNHLY, CDR2 FYNNEI. Trimming pared 4 bases from V and 8 bases from J, leaving 15 bases between. CDR3 length: 15 residues. The CDR3 coding sequence is TGTGCCAGCAGTGGACAGCCCCCGAAAGATTCACCCCTCCACTTT. Protein: CASSGQPPKDSPLHF. Based on the CDR3 plus reference TRBV2 and TRBJ1-6, the full variable domain is EPEVTQTPSHQVTQMGQEVILRCVPISNHLYFYWYRQILGQKVEFLVSFYNNEISEKSEIFDDQFSVERPDGSNFTLKIRSTKLEDSAMYFCASSGQPPKDSPLHFGNGTRLTVT.

This clone appeared a few times. The rearrangement uses TRBV7-9 and TRBJ1-2, with 7 bases lining up with TRBD1. V lost 3 bases, J lost 8 bases, and 9 bases stayed unmatched. The CDR3 is made up of 14 amino acids. Germline CDR1 SEHNR, CDR2 FQNEAQ (reference sequence). Here the CDR3 reads CASSFSETGSGYTF. The CDR3 nucleotides read TGTGCCAGCAGCTTCTCCGAGACAGGGAGCGGCTACACCTTC.

This clone was seen only a few times. V usage is TRBV2 and J usage is TRBJ2-1, with a weak D call TRBD2 (6 bases). Trimming took off 6 bases at V and 4 bases at J, with 10 bases between the two ends. The CDR3 contains 13 residues. Germline-derived CDR1 and CDR2 are SNHLY and FYNNEI. CDR3 in DNA: TGTGCCAGCAGCGAGCGGGTGTACAATGAGCAGTTCTTC. It codes for CASSERVYNEQFF.

This chain links TRBV6-6 with TRBJ1-4; no clear D gene. Germline-derived CDR1 and CDR2 are MNHNY and SVGAGI (reference sequence). V shed 6 bases and J shed 9 bases, with 20 bases lying between them. This CDR3 comprises 15 residues. The CDR3 is CASSAIGIVWQKLFF. CDR3 sequence (DNA): TGTGCCAGCAGCGCGATCGGGATTGTGTGGCAAAAACTGTTTTTT.

The table lists this clone with many counts. The V and J genes are TRBV4-1 and TRBJ1-1; maybe TRBD1 (5 bases). The CDR3 spans 15 residues. V was trimmed by 0 bases and J by 3 bases, leaving 11 bases between them. The germline CDR1 and CDR2 sequences are MGHRA and YSYEKL. The CDR3 coding sequence is TGCGCCAGCAGCCAAGAACCCGGGGGGTACACTGAAGCTTTCTTT. Translating it yields CASSQEPGGYTEAFF.

This sequence joins TRBV5-1 and TRBJ1-6; no definite D call. Trimming took off 7 bases at V and 9 bases at J, with 14 bases between the two ends. CDR1 and CDR2 (germline): SGHRS, YFSETQ. The CDR3 runs to 13 residues. CDR3 bases: TGCGCCAGCCCAATAGAGGGCTTTTCACCCCTCCACTTT. Protein sequence: CASPIEGFSPLHF.